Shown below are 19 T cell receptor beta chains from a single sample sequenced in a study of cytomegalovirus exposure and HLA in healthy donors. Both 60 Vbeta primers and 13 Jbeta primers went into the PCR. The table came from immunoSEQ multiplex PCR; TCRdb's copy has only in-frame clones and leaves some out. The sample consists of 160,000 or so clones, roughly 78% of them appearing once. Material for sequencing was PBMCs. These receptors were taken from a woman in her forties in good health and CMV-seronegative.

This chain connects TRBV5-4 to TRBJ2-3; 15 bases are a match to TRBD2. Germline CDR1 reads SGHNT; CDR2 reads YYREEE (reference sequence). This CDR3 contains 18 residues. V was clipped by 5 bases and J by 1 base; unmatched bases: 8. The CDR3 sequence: CASRPGTSGGPGTDTQYF. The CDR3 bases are TGTGCCAGCAGACCCGGGACTAGCGGGGGGCCAGGCACAGATACGCAGTATTTT.

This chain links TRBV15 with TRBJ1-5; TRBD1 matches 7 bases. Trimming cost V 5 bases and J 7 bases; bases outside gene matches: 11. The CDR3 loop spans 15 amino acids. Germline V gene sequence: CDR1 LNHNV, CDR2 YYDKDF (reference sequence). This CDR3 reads CATSDRTGRGQPQHF. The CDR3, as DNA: TGTGCCACCAGCGACCGGACAGGAAGGGGCCAGCCCCAGCATTTT.

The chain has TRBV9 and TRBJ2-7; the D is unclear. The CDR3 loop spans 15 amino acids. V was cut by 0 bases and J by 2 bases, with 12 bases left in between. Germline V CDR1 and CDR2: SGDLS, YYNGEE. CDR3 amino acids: CASSVGFQYAYEQYF. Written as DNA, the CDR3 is TGTGCCAGCAGCGTAGGTTTTCAGTACGCCTACGAGCAGTACTTC.

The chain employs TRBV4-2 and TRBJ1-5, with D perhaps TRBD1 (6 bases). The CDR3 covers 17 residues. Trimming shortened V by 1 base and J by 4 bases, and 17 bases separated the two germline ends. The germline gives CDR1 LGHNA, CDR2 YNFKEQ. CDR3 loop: CASSQGTGTKSNQPQHF. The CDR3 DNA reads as TGTGCCAGCAGCCAAGGGACCGGGACAAAGAGTAATCAGCCCCAGCATTTT.

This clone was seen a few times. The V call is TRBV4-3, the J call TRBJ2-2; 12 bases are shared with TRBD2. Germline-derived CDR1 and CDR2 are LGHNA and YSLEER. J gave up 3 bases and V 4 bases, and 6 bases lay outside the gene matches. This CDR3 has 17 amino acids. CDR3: CASSPWTSGMDTGELFF. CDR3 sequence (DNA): TGCGCCAGCAGCCCCTGGACTAGCGGGATGGACACCGGGGAGCTGTTTTTT.

CDR3 DNA sequence: TGTGCCAGCAGTTCCCCCTTACAGACCTACACAGATACGCAGTATTTT. It is translated as CASSSPLQTYTDTQYF. The chain employs TRBV27 and TRBJ2-3, with D uncertain. The germline V gene has CDR1 MNHEY and CDR2 SMNVEV (reference sequence). Trimming took off 4 bases at V and 2 bases at J, with 16 bases between the two ends. This CDR3 has 16 amino acids.

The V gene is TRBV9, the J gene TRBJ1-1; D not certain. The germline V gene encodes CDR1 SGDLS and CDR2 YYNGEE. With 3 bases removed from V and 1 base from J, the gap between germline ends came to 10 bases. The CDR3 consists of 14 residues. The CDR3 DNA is TGTGCCAGCAGCGCTAGCCCCGGGAACACTGAAGCTTTCTTT. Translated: CASSASPGNTEAFF.

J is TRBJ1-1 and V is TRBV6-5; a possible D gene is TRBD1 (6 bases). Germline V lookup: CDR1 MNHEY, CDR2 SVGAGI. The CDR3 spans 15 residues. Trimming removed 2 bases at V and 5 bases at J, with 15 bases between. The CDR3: CASSYDGGARTEAFF. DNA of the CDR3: TGTGCCAGCAGTTACGATGGGGGGGCGAGGACTGAAGCTTTCTTT.

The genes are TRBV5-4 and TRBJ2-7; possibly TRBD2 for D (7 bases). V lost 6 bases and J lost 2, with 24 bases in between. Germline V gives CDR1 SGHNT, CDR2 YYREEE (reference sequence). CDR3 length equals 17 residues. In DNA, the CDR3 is TGTGCCAGCACCCCCGAGGGCGGACTAGGGGGGACCTACGAGCAGTACTTC. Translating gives CASTPEGGLGGTYEQYF.

This CDR3 is CATSRTSGRSYEQYF. The CDR3, as DNA: TGTGCCACCAGCCGTACTAGCGGGAGGTCCTACGAGCAGTACTTC. This chain connects TRBV15 to TRBJ2-7; 12 bases are a match to TRBD2. The length of the CDR3 is 15 residues. Germline V gene lookup returns CDR1 LNHNV and CDR2 YYDKDF (reference sequence). Unmatched junction bases numbered 3, after V lost 5 bases and J lost 1 base.

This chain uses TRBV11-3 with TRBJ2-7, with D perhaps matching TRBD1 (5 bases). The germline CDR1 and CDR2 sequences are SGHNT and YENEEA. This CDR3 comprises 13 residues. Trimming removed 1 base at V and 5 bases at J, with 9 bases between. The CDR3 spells CASSLGRADEQYF. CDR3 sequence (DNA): TGTGCCAGCAGCTTAGGCAGGGCTGACGAGCAGTACTTC.

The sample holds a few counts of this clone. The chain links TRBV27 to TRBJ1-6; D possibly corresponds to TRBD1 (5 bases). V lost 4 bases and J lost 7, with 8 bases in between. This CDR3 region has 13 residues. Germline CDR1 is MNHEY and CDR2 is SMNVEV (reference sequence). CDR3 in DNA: TGTGCCAGCAGTTCCCCAGGGAATTCACCCCTCCACTTT. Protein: CASSSPGNSPLHF.

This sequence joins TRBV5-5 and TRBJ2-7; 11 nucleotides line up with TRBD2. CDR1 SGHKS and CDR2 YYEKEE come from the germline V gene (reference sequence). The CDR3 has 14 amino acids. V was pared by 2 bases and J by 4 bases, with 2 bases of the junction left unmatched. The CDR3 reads CASSFASGGYEQYF. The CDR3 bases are TGTGCCAGCAGCTTCGCTAGCGGGGGGTACGAGCAGTACTTC.

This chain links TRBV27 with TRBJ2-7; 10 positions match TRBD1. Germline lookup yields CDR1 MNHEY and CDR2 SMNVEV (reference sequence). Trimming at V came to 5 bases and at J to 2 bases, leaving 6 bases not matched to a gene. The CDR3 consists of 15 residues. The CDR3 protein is CASSPRTGGTYEQYF. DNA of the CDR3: TGTGCCAGCAGTCCCCGGACAGGGGGGACCTACGAGCAGTACTTC.

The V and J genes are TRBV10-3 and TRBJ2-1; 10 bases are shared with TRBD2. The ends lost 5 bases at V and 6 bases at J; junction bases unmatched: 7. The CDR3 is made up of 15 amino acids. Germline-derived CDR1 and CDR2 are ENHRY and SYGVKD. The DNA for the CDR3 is TGTGCCATCAGTCCAGCGGGAGGGTCAGGCAATGAGCAGTTCTTC. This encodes CAISPAGGSGNEQFF.

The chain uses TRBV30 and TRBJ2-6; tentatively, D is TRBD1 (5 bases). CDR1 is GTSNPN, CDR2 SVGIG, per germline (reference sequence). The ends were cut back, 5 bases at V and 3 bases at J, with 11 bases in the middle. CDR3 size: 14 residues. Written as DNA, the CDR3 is TGTGCCTGGGTCCCAGGGTTTGGGGCCAACGTCCTGACTTTC. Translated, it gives CAWVPGFGANVLTF.

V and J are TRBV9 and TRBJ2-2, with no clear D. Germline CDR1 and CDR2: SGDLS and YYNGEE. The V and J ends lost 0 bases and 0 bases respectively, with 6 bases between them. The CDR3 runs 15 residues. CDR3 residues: CASSVANANTGELFF. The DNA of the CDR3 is TGTGCCAGCAGCGTAGCTAACGCGAACACCGGGGAGCTGTTTTTT.

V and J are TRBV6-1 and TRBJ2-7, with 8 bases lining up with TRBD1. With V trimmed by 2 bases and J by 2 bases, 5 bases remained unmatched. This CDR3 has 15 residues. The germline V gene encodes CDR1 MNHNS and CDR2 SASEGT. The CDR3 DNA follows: TGTGCCAGCAGTGAACCCGGGACAGGCGCCTACGAGCAGTACTTC. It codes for CASSEPGTGAYEQYF.

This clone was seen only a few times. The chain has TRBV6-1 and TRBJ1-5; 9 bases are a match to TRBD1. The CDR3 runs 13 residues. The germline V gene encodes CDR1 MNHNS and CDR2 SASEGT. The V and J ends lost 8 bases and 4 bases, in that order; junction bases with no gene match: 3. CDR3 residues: CASYGQGNQPQHF. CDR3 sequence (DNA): TGTGCCAGCTACGGACAGGGGAATCAGCCCCAGCATTTT.